This T cell receptor beta chain emerged from a study of blood T cell repertoires in COVID-19. Study summary: Acute and convalescent COVID-19 specimens originated in the United States, Italy and Spain. The analysed material was cDNA or gDNA that came from T cells, B-cell-depleted T cells, or PBMCs.

Trimming removed 0 bases from V and 0 bases from J, with 11 bases in between. The length of the CDR3 is 16 residues. CDR1 and CDR2 (germline): LGHNA, YNFKEQ. As originally analysed: Reference gene primer amplification in the assay estimated nucleated cell counts. The protocol was immunoSEQ multiplex PCR, while the TCRdb copy is restricted to in-frame clones and leaves out a portion. That table is the source of V, J and clone size, and D and trimming were worked out from the DNA. The repertoire consists of roughly 240,000 clones, with approximately 82% occurring once and the leading ten covering under 2%.

The chain combines TRBV4-2 with TRBJ1-1, with D perhaps matching TRBD1 (5 bases). This TCR came from a woman of 80 years or more with acute or convalescent COVID-19. Sequenced sample: peripheral blood. CDR3 nucleotide sequence: TGTGCCAGCAGCCAAGACCCTTCAGGGATGAACACTGAAGCTTTCTTT. Its protein product is CASSQDPSGMNTEAFF.